The rows below give T cell receptor beta chains drawn from one sample of a study of STAT3 mutations in large granular lymphocyte leukemia. TCRdb keeps only in-frame clones here, not all; method: immunoSEQ multiplex PCR. The sample has approximately 2,500 clones; over 75% are singletons. The sample was peripheral blood mononuclear cells. Every receptor here comes from a woman aged 65 to 85 with T-cell large granular lymphocyte leukemia. Some clones in this sample may be carry-over from other donors' samples. Both conserved end residues are part of each CDR3.

cdr3_length	v_call	j_call	cdr3_aa
15	TRBV2	TRBJ2-3	CASSPGQPRTDTQYF
15	TRBV5-1	TRBJ2-7	CASSPAEDRGREQYF
14	TRBV5-4	TRBJ2-2	CASSWGLNTGELFF
14	TRBV5-4	TRBJ2-3	CASSLRAGGDTQYF
14	TRBV18	TRBJ1-1	CASSLGTGEGEAFF
15	TRBV18	TRBJ1-5	CASSPPGPGDQPQHF
16	TRBV6-1	TRBJ2-7	CASSEFSGGGAYEQYF
13	TRBV30	TRBJ1-4	CALDGGTNEKLFF
13	TRBV27	TRBJ1-6	CASPKTEDSPLHF
14	TRBV27	TRBJ1-1	CASSGTGGFTEAFF
16	TRBV6-6	TRBJ1-5	CASRHFTGVGNQPQHF
14	TRBV4-3	TRBJ2-7	CASSQWMAGGEQYF
11	TRBV29-1	TRBJ1-2	CSVNSIYGYTF
16	TRBV18	TRBJ2-7	CASSPQGGAGNNEQYF
14	TRBV18	TRBJ2-5	CASSPRGLQETQYF
15	TRBV5-1	TRBJ1-1	CASSLSVSADTEAFF
14	TRBV7-9	TRBJ1-2	CASSLLEVHQSYTF
9	TRBV20-1	TRBJ1-1	CSASPGTVF
15	TRBV9	TRBJ2-7	CASSAVSGGLYEQYF
14	TRBV7-2	TRBJ2-7	CASSSTGTAGEQYF
15	TRBV6-1	TRBJ1-1	CASSDRQVRYTEAFF
15	TRBV30	TRBJ1-6	CAWSVGQRETSPLHF
14	TRBV30	TRBJ1-4	CAWSVGISGEKLFF
16	TRBV5-1	TRBJ2-4	CASSFHRAWAKNIQYF
16	TRBV7-2	TRBJ2-6	CASSNRTGAGANVLTF
12	TRBV28	TRBJ1-1	CATRTGNTEAFF
16	TRBV30	TRBJ2-3	CAWGIGGGPGTDTQYF
16	TRBV5-6	TRBJ1-6	CASSTWTGGIYSPLHF
13	TRBV7-9	TRBJ2-7	CASSSQITYEQYF
15	TRBV4-3	TRBJ1-1	CASSPTDRLNTEAFF
13	TRBV6-5	TRBJ2-7	CASSYTGVREQYF
14	TRBV14	TRBJ2-1	CASSFTTGGDEQFF
13	TRBV4-1	TRBJ2-7	CASSQGVTGEQYF
15	TRBV30	TRBJ2-3	CAWRRGGLGTDTQYF
13	TRBV6-1	TRBJ2-7	CASIGGGAYEQYF
13	TRBV7-2	TRBJ1-2	CASSSDGPYGYTF
14	TRBV19	TRBJ1-2	CASSGTTRGYGYTF
14	TRBV19	TRBJ2-3	CASSMQGRTDTQYF
15	TRBV19	TRBJ1-1	CASVMGAQANTEAFF
14	TRBV30	TRBJ1-2	CAWSRGTANYGYTF
11	TRBV10-3	TRBJ1-2	CATRDPSVYTF